The clone carrying this T cell receptor beta chain has more than one count but fewer than ten. The antigen is not known. This entry is derived from a study of early T cells in non-severe SARS-CoV-2 infection. Overall study: It was bulk RNA from unsorted whole blood that was sequenced, and the chains were unpaired.

The germline gives CDR1 SGHRS, CDR2 YFSETQ. The V end was cut by 4 bases, the J end by 10 bases, with 17 bases between. The CDR3 totals 13 residues. The library protocol tagged individual cDNA molecules with unique molecular identifiers. TCRdb reprocessed the 5' RACE reads with MiXCR, giving one entry per CDR3 protein. This table has roughly 40,000 distinct CDR3 sequences, 9% to 15% appearing once. Study-wide points: Using VDJdb, the matching emphasized anti-spike CD8 responses while missing private and CD4 specificities.

The sequence was obtained from an adult who was a healthcare worker with PCR-confirmed SARS-CoV-2 infection or an uninfected control (not recorded which). Sequencing used whole blood. V gene TRBV5-1 combines with J gene TRBJ1-1, with D perhaps matching TRBD1 (5 bases). CDR3 nucleotide sequence: TGCGCCAGCAGCACGGGACCGCCTGTCGGAGCTTTCTTT. The encoded protein is CASSTGPPVGAFF.